This TCR beta chain emerged from a study of cytotoxic CD8 clonotypes in ibrutinib-treated CLL. Study-wide background: After a median of around 68 months, around 15 patients stayed remitted and about 12 progressed; responses had been partial in some 24 and complete in 2.

A word on this clone: The antigen remains undetermined.

Study-wide results and caveats: Sampling times, which were not matched between the groups, differed between sustained-remission patients and progressing patients. The clonality rise at ibrutinib response reflected private clonotype expansion. At ibrutinib response, clonality increased, and at progression it declined back toward baseline.

Profiled with immunoSEQ multiplex PCR; TCRdb holds only in-frame clones, not every one. The sample holds 150,000 to 200,000 clones; about 88% are singletons and the top ten take 3% to 3.5%. Looked up from germline, CDR1 is SEHNR and CDR2 is FQNEAQ (reference sequence). J gave up 7 bases and V 2 bases, and 5 bases lay outside the gene matches. The CDR3 extends over 16 amino acids. This receptor was identified in a human donor with chronic lymphocytic leukemia. Material: PBMCs, obtained at disease progression, from a patient treated with ibrutinib. This sequence joins TRBV7-9 and TRBJ2-1, with 13 bases identical to TRBD2. The CDR3, as DNA: TGTGCCAGCAGCTTACCGGGACTAGCGGGACTGAATGAGCAGTTCTTC. Translation: CASSLPGLAGLNEQFF.